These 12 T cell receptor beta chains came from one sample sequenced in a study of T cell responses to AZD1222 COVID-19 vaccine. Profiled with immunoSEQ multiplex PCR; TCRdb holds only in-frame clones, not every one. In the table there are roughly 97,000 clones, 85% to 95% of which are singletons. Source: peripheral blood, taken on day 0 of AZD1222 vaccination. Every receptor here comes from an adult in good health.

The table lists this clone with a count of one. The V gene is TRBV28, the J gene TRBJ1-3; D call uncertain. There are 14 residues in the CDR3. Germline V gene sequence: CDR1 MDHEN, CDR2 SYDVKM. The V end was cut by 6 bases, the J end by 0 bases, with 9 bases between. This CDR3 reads CASSLGRSGNTIYF. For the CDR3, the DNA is TGTGCCAGCAGCTTAGGCCGCTCTGGAAACACCATATATTTT. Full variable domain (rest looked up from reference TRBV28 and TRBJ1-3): DVKVTQSSRYLVKRTGEKVFLECVQDMDHENMFWYRQDPGLGLRLIYFSYDVKMKEKGDIPEGYSVSREKKERFSLILESASTNQTSMYLCASSLGRSGNTIYFGEGSWLTVV.

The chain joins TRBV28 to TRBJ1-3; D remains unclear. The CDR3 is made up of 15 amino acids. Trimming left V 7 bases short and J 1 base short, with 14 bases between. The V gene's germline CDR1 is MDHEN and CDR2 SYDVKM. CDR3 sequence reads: CASTPSAGSGNTIYF. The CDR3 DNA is TGTGCCAGCACCCCTAGCGCGGGGTCTGGAAACACCATATATTTT.

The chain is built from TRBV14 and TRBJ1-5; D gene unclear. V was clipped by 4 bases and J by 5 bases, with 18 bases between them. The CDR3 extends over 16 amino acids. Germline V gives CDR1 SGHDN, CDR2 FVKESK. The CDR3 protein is CASSPPGSPWDQPQHF. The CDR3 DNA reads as TGTGCCAGCAGCCCACCGGGGTCCCCTTGGGATCAGCCCCAGCATTTT.

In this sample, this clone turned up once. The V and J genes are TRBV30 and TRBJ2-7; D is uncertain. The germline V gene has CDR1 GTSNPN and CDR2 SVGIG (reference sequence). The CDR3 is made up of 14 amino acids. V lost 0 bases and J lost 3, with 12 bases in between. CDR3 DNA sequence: TGTGCCTGGAGTGTACAGCTTGGGGACTACGAGCAGTACTTC. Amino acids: CAWSVQLGDYEQYF. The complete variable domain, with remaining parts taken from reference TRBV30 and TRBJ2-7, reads SQTIHQWPATLVQPVGSPLSLECTVEGTSNPNLYWYRQAAGRGLQLLFYSVGIGQISSEVPQNLSASRPQDRQFILSSKKLLLSDSGFYLCAWSVQLGDYEQYFGPGTRLTVT.

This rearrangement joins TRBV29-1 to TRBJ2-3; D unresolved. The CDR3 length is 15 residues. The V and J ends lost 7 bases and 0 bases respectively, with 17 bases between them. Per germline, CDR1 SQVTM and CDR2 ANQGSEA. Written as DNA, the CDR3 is TGCAGCGCTCCCGTTGGACCACTCAGCACAGATACGCAGTATTTT. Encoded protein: CSAPVGPLSTDTQYF.

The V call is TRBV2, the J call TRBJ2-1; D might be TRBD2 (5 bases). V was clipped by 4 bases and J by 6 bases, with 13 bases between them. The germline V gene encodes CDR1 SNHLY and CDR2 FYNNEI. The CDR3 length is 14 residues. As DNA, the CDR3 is TGTGCCAGCAGTGTGCGGCTAGCAGTCAATGAGCAGTTCTTC. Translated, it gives CASSVRLAVNEQFF.

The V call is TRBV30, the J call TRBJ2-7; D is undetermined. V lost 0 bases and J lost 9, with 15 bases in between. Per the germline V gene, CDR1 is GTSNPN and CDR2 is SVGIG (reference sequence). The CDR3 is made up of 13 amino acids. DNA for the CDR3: TGTGCCTGGAGTGTATCACGGACCGACGGGCAGTACTTC. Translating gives CAWSVSRTDGQYF.

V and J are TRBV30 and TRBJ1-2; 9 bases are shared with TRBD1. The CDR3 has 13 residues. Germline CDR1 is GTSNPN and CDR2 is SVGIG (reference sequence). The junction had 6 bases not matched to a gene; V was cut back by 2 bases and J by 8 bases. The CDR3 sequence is CAWSPRQGGGYTF. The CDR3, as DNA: TGTGCCTGGAGTCCCCGACAGGGGGGCGGCTACACCTTC.

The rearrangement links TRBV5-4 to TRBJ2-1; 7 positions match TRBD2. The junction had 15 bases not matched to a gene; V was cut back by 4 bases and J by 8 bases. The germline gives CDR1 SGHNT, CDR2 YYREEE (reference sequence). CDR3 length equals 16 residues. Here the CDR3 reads CASSSPLRLAMDEQFF. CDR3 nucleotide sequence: TGTGCCAGCAGCAGTCCCCTAAGACTAGCTATGGATGAGCAGTTCTTC.

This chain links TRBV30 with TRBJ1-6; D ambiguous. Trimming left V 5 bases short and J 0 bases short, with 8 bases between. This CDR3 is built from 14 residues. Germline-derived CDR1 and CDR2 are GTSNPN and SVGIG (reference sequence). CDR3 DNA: TGTGCCTGGCGCGTGGGCTCCTATAATTCACCCCTCCACTTT. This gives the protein CAWRVGSYNSPLHF.

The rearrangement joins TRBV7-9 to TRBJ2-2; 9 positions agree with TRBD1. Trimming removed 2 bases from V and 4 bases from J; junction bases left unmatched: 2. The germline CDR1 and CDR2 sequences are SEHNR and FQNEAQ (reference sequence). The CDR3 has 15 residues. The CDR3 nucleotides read TGTGCCAGCAGCTTACAGACAGGGGGCACCGGGGAGCTGTTTTTT. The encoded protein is CASSLQTGGTGELFF.

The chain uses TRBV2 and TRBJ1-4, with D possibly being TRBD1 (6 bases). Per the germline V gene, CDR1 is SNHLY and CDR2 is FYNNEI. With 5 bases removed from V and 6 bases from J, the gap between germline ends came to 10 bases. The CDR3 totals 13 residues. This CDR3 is CASSRDTYEKLFF. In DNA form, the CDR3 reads TGTGCCAGCAGTCGGGACACCTATGAAAAACTGTTTTTT.